The next 9 T cell receptor beta chains were all read from a single sample in a study of blood T cell repertoires in COVID-19. Sequencing was performed with immunoSEQ multiplex PCR; in TCRdb, only in-frame clones are kept and a portion is missing. The data contain some 200,000 clones, around 85% of them seen just once; the ten biggest clones take up roughly 9.2%. What was sequenced was peripheral blood. The receptors come from a woman older than 75 with acute or convalescent COVID-19.

The chain combines TRBV21-1 with TRBJ2-3; the tabulated D call, TRBD2, remains unverified against the DNA. TRBV21-1 is deemed a pseudogene. There are 16 residues in the CDR3. CDR3 sequence reads: CASSKCHQRGPDTQYF. The CDR3 DNA follows: TGTGCCAGCAGCAAATGTCATCAGCGGGGCCCAGATACGCAGTATTTT.

V is TRBV6-5 and J is TRBJ2-7, with TRBD2 identical over 11 bases. Losses at the gene ends were 4 bases for V and 7 bases for J; bases not matched to a gene: 12. The CDR3 loop spans 16 amino acids. Germline V lookup: CDR1 MNHEY, CDR2 SVGAGI. CDR3 in amino acids: CASSLAGTSGRREQYF. CDR3 in DNA: TGTGCCAGCAGTTTAGCCGGCACTAGCGGGAGACGAGAGCAGTACTTC.

The chain employs TRBV30 and TRBJ2-7; D perhaps matches TRBD2 (5 bases). In germline, CDR1 is GTSNPN, CDR2 SVGIG (reference sequence). The V and J ends lost 0 bases and 7 bases respectively, with 10 bases between them. This CDR3 contains 12 residues. Here the CDR3 reads CAWSVQRGEQYF. In DNA, the CDR3 is TGTGCCTGGAGTGTACAAAGAGGGGAGCAGTACTTC.

The gene calls are TRBV12-2 and TRBJ2-1; the table's TRBD1 call for D was not verified on the DNA. TRBV12-2 is assigned pseudogene status. The CDR3 is 20 amino acids. The CDR3, as DNA: TGTGCAAGTCGCTTAGGGGCGTTGGGACACCAATTCAGCTCCTACAATGAGCAGTTCTTC. Its protein product is CASRLGALGHQFSSYNEQFF.

The chain links TRBV3-1 (or the pseudogene TRBV3-2) to TRBJ2-7, with TRBD1 matching 11 bases. This CDR3 contains 14 residues. Trimming removed 0 bases from V and 7 bases from J; junction bases left unmatched: 2. The germline CDR1 and CDR2 sequences are LGHDT and YNNKEL (reference sequence). CDR3 amino acids: CASSQEDRGREQYF. The CDR3 DNA reads as TGTGCCAGCAGCCAAGAGGACAGGGGGCGGGAGCAGTACTTC.

This chain uses TRBV10-3 with TRBJ2-1; 12 bases are a match to TRBD2. The V segment lost 10 bases and the J segment 9 bases; nucleotides outside the gene matches: 4. This CDR3 is built from 12 residues. Germline-derived CDR1 and CDR2 are ENHRY and SYGVKD. CDR3 amino acids: CATSGGGGEQFF. Here the CDR3 DNA reads TGTGCCACTAGCGGGGGGGGAGGTGAGCAGTTCTTC.

The rearrangement uses TRBV9 and TRBJ1-4, with D maybe TRBD1 (5 bases). Germline CDR1 and CDR2: SGDLS and YYNGEE. Between the trimmed V and J ends, which lost 4 bases and 8 bases, there was a span of 12 bases. The CDR3 sequence is 13 residues long. The CDR3 loop reads CASSRPDREKLFF. In nucleotides, the CDR3 is TGTGCCAGCAGCCGACCCGACAGAGAAAAACTGTTTTTT. Full variable domain (missing parts from reference TRBV9 and TRBJ1-4): DSGVTQTPKHLITATGQRVTLRCSPRSGDLSVYWYQQSLDQGLQFLIQYYNGEERAKGNILERFSAQQFPDLHSELNLSSLELGDSALYFCASSRPDREKLFFGSGTQLSVL.

The J gene is TRBJ1-5, the V gene TRBV12-3 or TRBV12-4; D is unclear. This CDR3 is built from 12 residues. Between the trimmed V and J ends, which lost 2 bases and 6 bases, there was a span of 5 bases. The CDR3 reads CASSLTIQPQHF. Here the CDR3 DNA reads TGTGCCAGCAGTTTAACTATTCAGCCCCAGCATTTT.

J is TRBJ2-2 and V is TRBV27, with a tentative D call TRBD2 (7 bases). The V and J ends lost 4 bases and 6 bases respectively, with 18 bases between them. The CDR3 is made up of 16 amino acids. From germline, CDR1 is MNHEY and CDR2 SMNVEV (reference sequence). CDR3 loop: CASSSHLGGPAGELFF. The CDR3 DNA reads TGTGCCAGCAGTTCCCATCTGGGGGGGCCGGCCGGGGAGCTGTTTTTT.